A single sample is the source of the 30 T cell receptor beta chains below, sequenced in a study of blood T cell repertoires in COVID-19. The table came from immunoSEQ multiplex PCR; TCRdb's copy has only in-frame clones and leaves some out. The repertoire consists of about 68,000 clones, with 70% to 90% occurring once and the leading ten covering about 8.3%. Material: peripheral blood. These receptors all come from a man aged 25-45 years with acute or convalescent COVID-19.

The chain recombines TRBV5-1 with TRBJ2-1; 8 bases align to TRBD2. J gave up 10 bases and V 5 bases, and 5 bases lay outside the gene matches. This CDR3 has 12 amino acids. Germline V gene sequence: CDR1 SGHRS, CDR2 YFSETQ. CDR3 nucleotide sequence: TGCGCCAGCAGGGGGACTAGTTTAGAGCAGTTCTTC. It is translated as CASRGTSLEQFF.

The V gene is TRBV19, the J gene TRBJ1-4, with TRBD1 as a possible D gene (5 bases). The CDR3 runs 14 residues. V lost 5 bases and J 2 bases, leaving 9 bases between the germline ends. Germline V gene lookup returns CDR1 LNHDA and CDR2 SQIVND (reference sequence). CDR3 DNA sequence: TGTGCCAGTAGTCCTCGACAGACTAATGAAAAACTGTTTTTT. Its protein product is CASSPRQTNEKLFF.

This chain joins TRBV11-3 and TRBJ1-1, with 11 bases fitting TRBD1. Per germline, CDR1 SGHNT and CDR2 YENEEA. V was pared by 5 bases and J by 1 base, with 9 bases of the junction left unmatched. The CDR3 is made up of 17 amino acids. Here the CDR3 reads CASSPGQGAGRNTEAFF. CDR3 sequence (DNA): TGTGCCAGCAGCCCAGGACAGGGGGCGGGAAGGAACACTGAAGCTTTCTTT.

The CDR3 region is CASSLARISTGANVLTF. CDR3 DNA: TGTGCCAGCAGCTTAGCGAGGATAAGTACTGGGGCCAACGTCCTGACTTTC. The chain is built from TRBV7-8 and TRBJ2-6; no clear D gene. With 0 bases removed from V and 2 bases from J, the gap between germline ends came to 11 bases. The CDR3 extends over 17 amino acids. Looked up from germline, CDR1 is SGHVS and CDR2 is FQNEAQ.

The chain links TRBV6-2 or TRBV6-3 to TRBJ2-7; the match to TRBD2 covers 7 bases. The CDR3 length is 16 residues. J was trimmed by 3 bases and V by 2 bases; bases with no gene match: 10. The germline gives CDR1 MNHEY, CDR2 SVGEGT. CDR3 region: CASSYEAGLGHYEQYF. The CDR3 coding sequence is TGTGCCAGCAGTTACGAGGCAGGACTAGGGCACTACGAGCAGTACTTC.

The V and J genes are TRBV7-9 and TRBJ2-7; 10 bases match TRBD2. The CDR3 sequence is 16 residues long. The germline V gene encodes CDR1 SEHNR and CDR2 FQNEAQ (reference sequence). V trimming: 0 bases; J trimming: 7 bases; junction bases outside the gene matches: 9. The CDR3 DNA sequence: TGTGCCAGCAGCTTAGCGGTTCTAGCGGGAGTAGGAGAGCAGTACTTC. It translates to CASSLAVLAGVGEQYF.

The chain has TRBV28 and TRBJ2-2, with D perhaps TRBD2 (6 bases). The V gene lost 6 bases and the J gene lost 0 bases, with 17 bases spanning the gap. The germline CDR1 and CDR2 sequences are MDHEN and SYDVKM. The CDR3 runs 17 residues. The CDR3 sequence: CASSLDLRLANTGELFF. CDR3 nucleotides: TGTGCCAGCAGCCTAGACCTCCGACTAGCGAACACCGGGGAGCTGTTTTTT.

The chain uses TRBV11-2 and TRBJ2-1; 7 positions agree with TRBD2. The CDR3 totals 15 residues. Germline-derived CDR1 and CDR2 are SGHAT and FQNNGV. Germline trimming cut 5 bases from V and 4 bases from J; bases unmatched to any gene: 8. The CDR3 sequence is CASSLVASGYNEQFF. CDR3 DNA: TGTGCCAGCAGCCTAGTGGCTAGCGGTTACAATGAGCAGTTCTTC. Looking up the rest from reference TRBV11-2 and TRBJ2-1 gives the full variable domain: EAGVAQSPRYKIIEKRQSVAFWCNPISGHATLYWYQQILGQGPKLLIQFQNNGVVDDSQLPKDRFSAERLKGVDSTLKIQPAKLEDSAVYLCASSLVASGYNEQFFGPGTRLTVL.

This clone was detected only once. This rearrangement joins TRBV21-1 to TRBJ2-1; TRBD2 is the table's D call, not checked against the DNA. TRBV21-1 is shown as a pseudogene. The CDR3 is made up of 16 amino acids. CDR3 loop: CASYAWRVRPYNEQFF. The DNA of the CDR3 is TGTGCCAGCTACGCTTGGCGGGTCCGGCCCTACAATGAGCAGTTCTTC.

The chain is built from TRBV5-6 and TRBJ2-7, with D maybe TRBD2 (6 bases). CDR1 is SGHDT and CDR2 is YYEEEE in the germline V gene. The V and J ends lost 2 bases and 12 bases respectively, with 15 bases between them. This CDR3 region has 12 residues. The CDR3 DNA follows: TGTGCCAGCAGCTTCGCGACTAGAGATACGTACTTC. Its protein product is CASSFATRDTYF.

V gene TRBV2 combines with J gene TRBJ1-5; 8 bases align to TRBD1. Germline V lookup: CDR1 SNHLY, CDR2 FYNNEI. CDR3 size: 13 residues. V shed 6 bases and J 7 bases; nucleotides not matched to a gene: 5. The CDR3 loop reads CASRVDRGQPQHF. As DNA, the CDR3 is TGTGCCAGCAGGGTAGACAGGGGCCAGCCCCAGCATTTT.

The chain's CDR3 is CASSLGYRLANTGELFF. The CDR3 DNA sequence: TGTGCCAGCAGTTTAGGTTATCGGCTAGCGAACACCGGGGAGCTGTTTTTT. This sequence joins TRBV28 and TRBJ2-2; no firm D call. Trimming pared 2 bases from V and 0 bases from J, leaving 13 bases between. This CDR3 region has 17 residues. Germline V CDR1 and CDR2: MDHEN, SYDVKM.

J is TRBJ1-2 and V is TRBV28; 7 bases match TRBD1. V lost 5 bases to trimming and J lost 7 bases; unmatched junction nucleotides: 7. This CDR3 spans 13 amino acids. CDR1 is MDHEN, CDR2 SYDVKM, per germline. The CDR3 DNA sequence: TGTGCCAGCAGTGACAGGCCAGGGGGTGGCTACACCTTC. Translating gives CASSDRPGGGYTF.

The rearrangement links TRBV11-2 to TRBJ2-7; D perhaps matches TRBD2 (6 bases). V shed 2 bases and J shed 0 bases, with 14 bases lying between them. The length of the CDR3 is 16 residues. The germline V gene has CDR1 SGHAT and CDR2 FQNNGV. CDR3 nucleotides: TGTGCCAGCAGCTTATTTCTTAGCGGAAGCTCCTACGAGCAGTACTTC. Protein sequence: CASSLFLSGSSYEQYF. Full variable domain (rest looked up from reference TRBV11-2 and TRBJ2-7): EAGVAQSPRYKIIEKRQSVAFWCNPISGHATLYWYQQILGQGPKLLIQFQNNGVVDDSQLPKDRFSAERLKGVDSTLKIQPAKLEDSAVYLCASSLFLSGSSYEQYFGPGTRLTVT.

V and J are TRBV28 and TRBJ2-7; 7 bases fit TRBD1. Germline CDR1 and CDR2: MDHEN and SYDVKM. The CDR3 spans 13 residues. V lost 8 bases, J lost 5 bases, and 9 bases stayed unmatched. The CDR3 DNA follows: TGTGCCAGCGGCATACAGGGGCGAAACGAGCAGTACTTC. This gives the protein CASGIQGRNEQYF.

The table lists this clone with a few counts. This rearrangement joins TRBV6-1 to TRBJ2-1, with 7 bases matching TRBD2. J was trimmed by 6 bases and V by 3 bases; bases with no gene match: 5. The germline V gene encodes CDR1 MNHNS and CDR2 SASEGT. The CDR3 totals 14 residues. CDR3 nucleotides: TGTGCCAGCAGTGATCGCGGGAGAATCAATGAGCAGTTCTTC. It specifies CASSDRGRINEQFF.

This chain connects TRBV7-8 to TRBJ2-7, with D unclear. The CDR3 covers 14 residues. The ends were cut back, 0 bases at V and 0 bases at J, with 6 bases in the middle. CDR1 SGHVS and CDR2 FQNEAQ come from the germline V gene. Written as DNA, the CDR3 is TGTGCCAGCAGCTTAGCTAGGAGCTCCTACGAGCAGTACTTC. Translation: CASSLARSSYEQYF.

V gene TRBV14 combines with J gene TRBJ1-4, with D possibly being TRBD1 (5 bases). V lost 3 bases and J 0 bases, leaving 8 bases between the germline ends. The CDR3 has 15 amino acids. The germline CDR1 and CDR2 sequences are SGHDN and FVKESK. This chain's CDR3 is CASSHYRSTNEKLFF. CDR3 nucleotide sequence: TGTGCCAGCAGCCATTACAGGTCAACTAATGAAAAACTGTTTTTT.

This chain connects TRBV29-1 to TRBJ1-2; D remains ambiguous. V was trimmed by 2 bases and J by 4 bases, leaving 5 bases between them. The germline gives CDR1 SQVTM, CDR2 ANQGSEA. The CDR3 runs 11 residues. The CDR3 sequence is CSVERIYGYTF. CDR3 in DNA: TGCAGCGTTGAACGTATCTATGGCTACACCTTC.

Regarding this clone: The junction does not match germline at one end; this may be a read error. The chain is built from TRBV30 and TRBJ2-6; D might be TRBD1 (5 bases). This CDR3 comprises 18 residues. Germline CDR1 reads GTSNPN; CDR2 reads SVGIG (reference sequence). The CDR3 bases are TGTGCCTGGACCCAACCGGGTAAACCTGTCTCTGGGGCCAACGTTCTGACTTTC. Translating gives CAWTQPGKPVSGANVLTF.

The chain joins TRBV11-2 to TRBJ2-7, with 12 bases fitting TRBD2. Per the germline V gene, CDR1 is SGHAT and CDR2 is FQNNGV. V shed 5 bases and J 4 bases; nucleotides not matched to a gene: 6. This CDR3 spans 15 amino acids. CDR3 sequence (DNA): TGTGCCAGCAGCAAGACTAGCGGGAGCCTTTACGAGCAGTACTTC. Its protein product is CASSKTSGSLYEQYF.

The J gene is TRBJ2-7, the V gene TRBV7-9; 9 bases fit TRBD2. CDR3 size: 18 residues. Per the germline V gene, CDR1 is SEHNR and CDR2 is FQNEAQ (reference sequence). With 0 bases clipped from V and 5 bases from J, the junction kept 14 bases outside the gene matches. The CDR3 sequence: CASSLAAGGLVRFHEQYF. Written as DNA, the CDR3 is TGTGCCAGCAGCTTAGCAGCGGGGGGACTCGTAAGGTTCCACGAGCAGTACTTC.

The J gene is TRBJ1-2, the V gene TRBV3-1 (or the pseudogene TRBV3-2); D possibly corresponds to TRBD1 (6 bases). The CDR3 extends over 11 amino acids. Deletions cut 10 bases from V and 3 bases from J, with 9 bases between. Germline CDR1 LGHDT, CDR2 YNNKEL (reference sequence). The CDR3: CATRTDYGYTF. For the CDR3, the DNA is TGTGCCACCCGGACAGACTATGGCTACACCTTC.

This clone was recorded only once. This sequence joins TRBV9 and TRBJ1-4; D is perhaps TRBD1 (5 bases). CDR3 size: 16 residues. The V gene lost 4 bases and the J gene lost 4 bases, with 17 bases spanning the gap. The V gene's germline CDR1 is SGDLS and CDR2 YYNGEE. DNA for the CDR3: TGTGCCAGCAGCCGGGGGGAGAATTCCGGTAATGAAAAACTGTTTTTT. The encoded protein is CASSRGENSGNEKLFF.

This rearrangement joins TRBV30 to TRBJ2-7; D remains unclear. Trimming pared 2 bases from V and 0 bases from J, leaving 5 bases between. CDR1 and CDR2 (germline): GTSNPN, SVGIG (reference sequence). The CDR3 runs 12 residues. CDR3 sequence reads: CAWSPVSYEQYF. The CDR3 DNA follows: TGTGCCTGGAGTCCGGTCTCCTACGAGCAGTACTTC.

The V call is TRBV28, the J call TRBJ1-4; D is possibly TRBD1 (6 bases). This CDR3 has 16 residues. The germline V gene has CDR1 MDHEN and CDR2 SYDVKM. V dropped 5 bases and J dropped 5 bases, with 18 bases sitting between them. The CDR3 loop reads CASSPGTKLGNEKLFF. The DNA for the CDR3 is TGTGCCAGCAGTCCAGGGACAAAACTGGGAAATGAAAAACTGTTTTTT.

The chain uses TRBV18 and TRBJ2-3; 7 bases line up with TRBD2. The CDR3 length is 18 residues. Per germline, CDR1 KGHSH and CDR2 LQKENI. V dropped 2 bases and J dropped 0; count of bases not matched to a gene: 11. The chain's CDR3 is CASSPNPLVGGSTDTQYF. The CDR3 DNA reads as TGTGCCAGCTCACCAAACCCTTTGGTGGGAGGGAGCACAGATACGCAGTATTTT.

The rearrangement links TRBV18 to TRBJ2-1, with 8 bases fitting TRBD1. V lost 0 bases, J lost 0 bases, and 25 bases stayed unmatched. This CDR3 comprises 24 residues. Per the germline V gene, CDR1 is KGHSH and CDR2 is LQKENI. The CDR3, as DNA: TGTGCCAGCTCACCACCGTTACTCGGGTCAGGGGGCTCACTGGTCGGGAGCTCCTACAATGAGCAGTTCTTC. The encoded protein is CASSPPLLGSGGSLVGSSYNEQFF.

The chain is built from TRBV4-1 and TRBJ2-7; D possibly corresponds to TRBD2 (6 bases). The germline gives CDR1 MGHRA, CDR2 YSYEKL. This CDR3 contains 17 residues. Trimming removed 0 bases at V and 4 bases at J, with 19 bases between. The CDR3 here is CASSQEEVWGSGYEQYF. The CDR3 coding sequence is TGCGCCAGCAGCCAAGAAGAAGTATGGGGGAGCGGGTACGAGCAGTACTTC.

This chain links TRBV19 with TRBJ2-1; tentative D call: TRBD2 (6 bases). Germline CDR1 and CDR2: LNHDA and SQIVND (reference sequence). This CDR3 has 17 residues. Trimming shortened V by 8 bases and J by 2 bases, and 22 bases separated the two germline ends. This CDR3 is CASRARIGRDAYNEQFF. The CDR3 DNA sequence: TGTGCCAGTCGGGCCAGGATAGGGCGGGATGCCTACAATGAGCAGTTCTTC.